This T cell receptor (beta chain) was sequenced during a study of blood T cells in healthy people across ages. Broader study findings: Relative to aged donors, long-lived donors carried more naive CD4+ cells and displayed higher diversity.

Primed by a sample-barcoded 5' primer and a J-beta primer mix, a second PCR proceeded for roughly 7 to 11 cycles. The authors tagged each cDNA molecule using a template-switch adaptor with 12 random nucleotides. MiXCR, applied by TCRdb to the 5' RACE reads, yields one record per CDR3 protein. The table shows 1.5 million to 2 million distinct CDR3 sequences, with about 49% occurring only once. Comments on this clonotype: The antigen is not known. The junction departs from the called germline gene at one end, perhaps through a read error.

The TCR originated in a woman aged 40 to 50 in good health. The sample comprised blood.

The CDR3 bases are TGTGCCGCCAGTGATCCCGACAGGTTCCAAGAGACCCAGTACTTC. Residues: CAASDPDRFQETQYF. The V call is TRBV24-1, the J call TRBJ2-5; D perhaps matches TRBD1 (6 bases). Germline loops: CDR1 KGHDR, CDR2 SFDVKD. CDR3 length equals 15 residues.